The T cell receptor beta chain under discussion was sequenced for a study of metastatic and nonmetastatic thyroid tumors. This clone was found many times. All patients were untreated before thyroid surgery. The V and J ends lost 3 bases and 5 bases respectively, with 7 bases between them. CDR1 and CDR2 (germline): SGHTA, FQGNSA. The CDR3 spans 12 residues. With MiXCR, TCRdb reprocessed the PCR reads. The sample shows 20,000 to 25,000 clones, 10% to 11% of them seen only once. The rearrangement joins TRBV7-2 to TRBJ1-1; D unclear. This sequence was found in a female donor with papillary thyroid cancer or a benign thyroid nodule (not recorded which). Some clones in this sample may be carry-over from other donors' samples. Sequenced sample: blood. CDR3 amino acids: CASSLYRTEAFF. CDR3 sequence (DNA): TGTGCCAGCAGCTTGTATAGAACTGAAGCTTTCTTT.